The 22 T cell receptor beta chains below were found in one sample sequenced in a study of cytomegalovirus exposure and HLA in healthy donors. Primers for the PCR totalled 60 Vbeta and 13 Jbeta. The assay was immunoSEQ multiplex PCR, and TCRdb's table has in-frame clones only and misses some. This sample has 90,000 or so clones; approximately 71% occur once, and the top ten carry approximately 16%. Specimen: PBMCs. Receptors were obtained from a woman aged 18-30 years in good health and CMV-seropositive.

The V and J genes are TRBV29-1 and TRBJ2-3; D ambiguous. The CDR3 totals 14 residues. Germline lookup yields CDR1 SQVTM and CDR2 ANQGSEA. V lost 6 bases to trimming and J lost 4 bases, with 17 bases between them. CDR3 sequence (DNA): TGCAGCGTCCCCCTAGTTTTAGAATCAGATACGCAGTATTTT. It encodes CSVPLVLESDTQYF.

As for this clone: This same CDR3 is encoded by further DNA sequences in the sample. The chain links TRBV20-1 to TRBJ1-2, with D possibly matching TRBD1 (6 bases). V dropped 3 bases and J dropped 10 bases, with 12 bases sitting between them. CDR1 DFQATT and CDR2 SNEGSKA come from the germline V gene (reference sequence). CDR3 length: 11 amino acids. In nucleotides, the CDR3 is TGCAGTGCTAGCGAGGGGGTCCACTACACCTTC. Translation: CSASEGVHYTF.

The chain has TRBV6-5 and TRBJ2-2; D gene unclear. Trimming took off 0 bases at V and 9 bases at J, with 8 bases between the two ends. This CDR3 is built from 13 residues. CDR1 is MNHEY, CDR2 SVGAGI, per germline. DNA of the CDR3: TGTGCCAGCAGTTACTCTCCGAGTCGGGAGCTGTTTTTT. It is translated as CASSYSPSRELFF.

The chain couples TRBV5-1 to TRBJ1-1; the match to TRBD1 covers 10 bases. V shed 5 bases and J 9 bases; nucleotides not matched to a gene: 7. Germline V gives CDR1 SGHRS, CDR2 YFSETQ. The CDR3 is 13 residues long. This CDR3 reads CASRTGQGTQAFF. The CDR3 DNA is TGCGCCAGCAGGACGGGACAGGGGACTCAAGCTTTCTTT.

Here the CDR3 DNA reads TGTGCCAGCAGTGCAGGGGGGCAAGAGACCCAGTACTTC. Encoded protein: CASSAGGQETQYF. The chain couples TRBV6-1 to TRBJ2-5; a weak D match, TRBD1 (7 bases). Germline CDR1 reads MNHNS; CDR2 reads SASEGT. The V gene lost 4 bases and the J gene lost 2 bases, with 8 bases spanning the gap. The CDR3 has 13 residues.

The CDR3 sequence is CASSPGGAVTYEQYF. CDR3 nucleotides: TGTGCCAGCAGCCCGGGGGGGGCAGTCACCTACGAGCAGTACTTC. V usage is TRBV6-6 and J usage is TRBJ2-7; 8 positions match TRBD2. CDR1 is MNHNY, CDR2 SVGAGI, per germline (reference sequence). This CDR3 contains 15 residues. Trimming removed 6 bases from V and 2 bases from J; junction bases left unmatched: 9.

The J gene is TRBJ2-3, the V gene TRBV9; TRBD2 is a possible D gene (5 bases). The CDR3 extends over 16 amino acids. The V and J ends lost 0 bases and 0 bases respectively, with 11 bases between them. The germline V gene has CDR1 SGDLS and CDR2 YYNGEE. CDR3 DNA sequence: TGTGCCAGCAGCGTAGGACTGGGAGCTAGCACAGATACGCAGTATTTT. Translated, it gives CASSVGLGASTDTQYF.

The sample holds one count of this clone. The rearrangement joins TRBV5-4 to TRBJ1-1, with D possibly matching TRBD1 (5 bases). Trimming left V 4 bases short and J 7 bases short, with 14 bases between. In germline, CDR1 is SGHNT, CDR2 YYREEE (reference sequence). The CDR3 totals 13 residues. DNA of the CDR3: TGTGCCAGCAGCGCCCGCGGGGCAGTTGAAGCTTTCTTT. Its protein product is CASSARGAVEAFF.

CDR3 loop: CASSFTGRGTGVYEQYF. The DNA of the CDR3 is TGTGCCAGCAGCTTCACGGGCAGGGGCACCGGGGTCTACGAGCAGTACTTC. This chain links TRBV7-8 with TRBJ2-7; possible D gene TRBD1, 6 bases. Trimming took 3 bases from V and 3 from J, leaving 21 bases between them. This CDR3 is built from 17 residues. Germline V gene sequence: CDR1 SGHVS, CDR2 FQNEAQ.

V and J are TRBV5-1 and TRBJ2-7; maybe TRBD1 (5 bases). Germline CDR1 and CDR2: SGHRS and YFSETQ. CDR3 length: 11 amino acids. With 3 bases removed from V and 6 bases from J, the gap between germline ends came to 7 bases. The CDR3 DNA follows: TGCGCCAGCAGCTGGGGCAGCGAGCAGTACTTC. Encoded protein: CASSWGSEQYF.

The V call is TRBV6-5, the J call TRBJ2-3; D may be TRBD1 (6 bases). CDR3 length equals 15 residues. Germline CDR1 is MNHEY and CDR2 is SVGAGI. V was cut by 7 bases and J by 1 base, with 15 bases left in between. CDR3 in DNA: TGTGCCAGCAAGCAAGGACAGAGCCGCACAGATACGCAGTATTTT. Protein: CASKQGQSRTDTQYF.

The chain uses TRBV11-2 and TRBJ2-3, with 10 bases matching TRBD2. V shed 4 bases, J shed 0 bases, and the junction held 1 base outside the gene matches. From germline, CDR1 is SGHAT and CDR2 FQNNGV. The CDR3 runs 15 residues. The CDR3 here is CASSSTSGSTDTQYF. In nucleotides, the CDR3 is TGTGCCAGCAGCTCGACTAGCGGGAGCACAGATACGCAGTATTTT.

This chain links TRBV7-2 with TRBJ2-1, with TRBD2 matching over 10 bases. Trimming took 3 bases from V and 2 from J; bases not matched to a gene: 1. The germline V gene encodes CDR1 SGHTA and CDR2 FQGNSA. This CDR3 comprises 15 residues. The CDR3 is CASSLTSGPYNEQFF. The CDR3 DNA sequence: TGTGCCAGCAGCTTGACTAGCGGGCCCTACAATGAGCAGTTCTTC.

The chain employs TRBV6-4 and TRBJ2-1; 8 bases fit TRBD2. This CDR3 comprises 15 residues. Germline V lookup: CDR1 MRHNA, CDR2 SNTAGT. With V trimmed by 3 bases and J by 8 bases, 9 bases remained unmatched. The CDR3 bases are TGTGCCAGCAGTGAATTCGGGACTAGGCAAGATGAGCAGTTCTTC. This translates into CASSEFGTRQDEQFF.

The chain employs TRBV6-5 and TRBJ1-1, with 7 bases identical to TRBD1. The CDR3 has 15 amino acids. The V gene end was trimmed by 2 bases and the J gene end by 2 bases; junction bases not matched to a gene: 5. Per germline, CDR1 MNHEY and CDR2 SVGAGI. CDR3 nucleotide sequence: TGTGCCAGCAGTTACCAGGGACAGATAAACACTGAAGCTTTCTTT. This gives the protein CASSYQGQINTEAFF.

This chain connects TRBV6-4 to TRBJ2-3; D remains ambiguous. Germline V gives CDR1 MRHNA, CDR2 SNTAGT. V was trimmed by 0 bases and J by 4 bases, leaving 8 bases between them. This CDR3 has 14 residues. CDR3 DNA: TGTGCCAGCAGTGACTCCCGGTCCGCAGATACGCAGTATTTT. This codes for CASSDSRSADTQYF.

V is TRBV18 and J is TRBJ2-7; 16 nucleotides match TRBD2. Per the germline V gene, CDR1 is KGHSH and CDR2 is LQKENI. Unmatched junction bases numbered 11, after V lost 6 bases and J lost 0 bases. The CDR3 is 19 amino acids. The DNA for the CDR3 is TGTGCCAGCTCCCTCAAGGGACTAGCGGGAGGGATCCTCTCCTACGAGCAGTACTTC. Its translation: CASSLKGLAGGILSYEQYF.

This clone was observed a single time. The chain has TRBV5-4 and TRBJ2-7; 11 positions agree with TRBD2. J gave up 4 bases and V 0 bases, and 3 bases lay outside the gene matches. This CDR3 comprises 15 residues. Per the germline V gene, CDR1 is SGHNT and CDR2 is YYREEE (reference sequence). CDR3 nucleotides: TGTGCCAGCAGCTTGGGACTAGCGGGGAGGTACGAGCAGTACTTC. It codes for CASSLGLAGRYEQYF.

This chain connects TRBV5-4 to TRBJ1-6; a possible D gene is TRBD1 (5 bases). The germline V and J ends were trimmed by 0 bases and 4 bases, with 8 bases remaining between them. This CDR3 is built from 15 residues. Per the germline V gene, CDR1 is SGHNT and CDR2 is YYREEE (reference sequence). CDR3 DNA sequence: TGTGCCAGCAGCTTGGCGGGACTTTATAATTCACCCCTCCACTTT. Translated: CASSLAGLYNSPLHF.

This chain connects TRBV6-4 to TRBJ2-3; unclear D gene. Trimming left V 5 bases short and J 0 bases short, with 12 bases between. Germline values: CDR1 MRHNA, CDR2 SNTAGT. The CDR3 runs to 15 residues. CDR3 protein: CASSLEATSTDTQYF. The CDR3 bases are TGTGCCAGCAGTCTTGAGGCAACTAGCACAGATACGCAGTATTTT.

The chain is built from TRBV7-6 and TRBJ2-5, with no clear D. The CDR3 extends over 13 amino acids. V was clipped by 4 bases and J by 0 bases, with 6 bases between them. CDR1 SGHVS and CDR2 FNYEAQ come from the germline V gene. CDR3 amino acids: CASSSSNQETQYF. CDR3 bases: TGTGCCAGCAGCTCATCCAACCAAGAGACCCAGTACTTC.

V and J are TRBV28 and TRBJ1-1, with D perhaps matching TRBD1 (5 bases). V lost 10 bases to trimming and J lost 6 bases, with 18 bases between them. The CDR3 contains 13 residues. Per the germline V gene, CDR1 is MDHEN and CDR2 is SYDVKM. The CDR3 sequence is CAIRGGASAEAFF. The CDR3 DNA follows: TGTGCCATTCGAGGAGGGGCAAGTGCTGAAGCTTTCTTT.